These 10 T cell receptor beta chains were all obtained from the same sample, sequenced in a study of blood T cell repertoires in COVID-19. This table comes from immunoSEQ multiplex PCR, and its TCRdb copy is limited to in-frame clones, with some not included. This table has some 120,000 clones, about 80% appearing once. Sequencing was carried out using peripheral blood. Source of these receptors: a woman aged 50 to 60 with acute or convalescent COVID-19.

V usage is TRBV7-9 and J usage is TRBJ1-6, with 8 bases fitting TRBD1. The CDR3 extends over 14 amino acids. V was clipped by 5 bases and J by 9 bases; unmatched bases: 6. Looked up from germline, CDR1 is SEHNR and CDR2 is FQNEAQ (reference sequence). In nucleotides, the CDR3 is TGTGCCAGCAGCAGGACAGGGAGAAGTTCACCCCTCCACTTT. It is translated as CASSRTGRSSPLHF.

This chain joins TRBV6-1 and TRBJ1-2; 8 bases match TRBD1. Per germline, CDR1 MNHNS and CDR2 SASEGT. V trimming: 1 base; J trimming: 5 bases; junction bases outside the gene matches: 6. This CDR3 region has 15 residues. DNA for the CDR3: TGTGCCAGCAGTGAAGAACCAGGGACAGGTTATGGCTACACCTTC. Protein: CASSEEPGTGYGYTF.

There are a few counts of this clone. The V call is TRBV2, the J call TRBJ2-3; the D is unclear. Germline V gene data show CDR1 as SNHLY and CDR2 as FYNNEI. V was pared by 6 bases and J by 2 bases, with 15 bases between. The CDR3 extends over 15 amino acids. The CDR3 bases are TGTGCCAGCAGCCCCGCAGTCCCCTTCACAGATACGCAGTATTTT. This translates into CASSPAVPFTDTQYF.

This chain connects TRBV5-8 to TRBJ1-5; TRBD1 aligns across 10 bases. The CDR3 has 17 amino acids. Germline V lookup: CDR1 SGHTS, CDR2 YDEGEE. V shed 4 bases and J 0 bases; nucleotides not matched to a gene: 7. The CDR3 spells CASSQGTGVHSNQPQHF. CDR3 coding DNA: TGTGCCAGCAGCCAAGGGACAGGGGTTCATAGCAATCAGCCCCAGCATTTT.

The V call is TRBV5-6, the J call TRBJ2-5; no firm D call. This CDR3 spans 13 amino acids. V dropped 0 bases and J dropped 5 bases, with 8 bases sitting between them. Germline V CDR1 and CDR2: SGHDT, YYEEEE. CDR3 region: CASSLVSEETQYF. CDR3 nucleotide sequence: TGTGCCAGCAGCTTGGTCTCGGAGGAGACCCAGTACTTC.

This chain uses TRBV27 with TRBJ1-6, with a tentative D call TRBD1 (5 bases). CDR3 length equals 14 residues. Germline V CDR1 and CDR2: MNHEY, SMNVEV (reference sequence). Trimming removed 2 bases from V and 10 bases from J, with 12 bases in between. DNA of the CDR3: TGTGCCAGCAGTTTAGGGGCAGGGAAGTCACCCCTCCACTTT. It specifies CASSLGAGKSPLHF.

In its sample, this clone was seen a few times. CDR3 in amino acids: CASSHLGQDNSPLHF. Written as DNA, the CDR3 is TGTGCCAGCAGCCACCTCGGACAGGATAATTCACCCCTCCACTTT. The chain uses TRBV3-1 (or the pseudogene TRBV3-2) and TRBJ1-6; 7 bases fit TRBD1. V lost 3 bases to trimming and J lost 5 bases; unmatched junction nucleotides: 4. Germline assignment: CDR1 LGHDT and CDR2 YNNKEL (reference sequence). CDR3 size: 15 residues.

This clone was seen a single time. This chain joins TRBV7-8 and TRBJ1-2, with D perhaps matching TRBD1 (5 bases). This CDR3 region has 14 residues. The V gene's germline CDR1 is SGHVS and CDR2 FQNEAQ. V was cut by 4 bases and J by 4 bases, with 13 bases left in between. CDR3 sequence reads: CASSSSGGVYGYTF. The CDR3 DNA reads as TGTGCCAGCAGCTCAAGTGGGGGGGTCTATGGCTACACCTTC.

The chain joins TRBV27 to TRBJ1-2; TRBD1 matches 9 bases. CDR1 and CDR2 (germline): MNHEY, SMNVEV (reference sequence). The CDR3 runs to 13 residues. With 5 bases clipped from V and 4 bases from J, the junction kept 2 bases outside the gene matches. CDR3 sequence: CASSVDRGYGYTF. CDR3 sequence (DNA): TGTGCCAGCAGTGTGGACAGGGGCTATGGCTACACCTTC.

This clone was seen only a few times. V and J are TRBV7-9 and TRBJ1-2; a possible D gene is TRBD1 (6 bases). Germline values: CDR1 SEHNR, CDR2 FQNEAQ (reference sequence). V was trimmed by 3 bases and J by 7 bases, leaving 12 bases between them. CDR3 size: 13 residues. This CDR3 reads CASSFTGGGGYTF. Here the CDR3 DNA reads TGTGCCAGCAGCTTCACTGGGGGCGGTGGCTACACCTTC.